This TCR beta chain was documented in a study of graft-versus-host responses after intestinal transplantation. With 2 bases removed from V and 3 bases from J, the gap between germline ends came to 5 bases. The CDR3 has 12 residues. Germline lookup yields CDR1 ENHRY and CDR2 SYGVKD. Here immunoSEQ multiplex PCR was the method, and the copy in TCRdb shows in-frame clones only, minus some. The sample has about 93,000 clones, around 84% seen once. On this clone: Its antigen is not identified.

The V call is TRBV10-3, the J call TRBJ2-7, with unresolved D. This clonotype originated in a human donor who received an intestinal transplant. The sequences come from unstimulated CD4+ T cells sorted from spleen or lymph node cells, collected before intestinal transplant. DNA of the CDR3: TGTGCCATCAGTGAGGCGAACTACGAGCAGTACTTC. Translated, it gives CAISEANYEQYF.